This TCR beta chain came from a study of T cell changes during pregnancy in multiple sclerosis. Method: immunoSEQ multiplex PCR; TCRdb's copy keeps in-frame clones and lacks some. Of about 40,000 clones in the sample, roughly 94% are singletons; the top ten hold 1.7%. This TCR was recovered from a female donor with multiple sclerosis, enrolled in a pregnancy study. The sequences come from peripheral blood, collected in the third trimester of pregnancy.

The DNA for the CDR3 is TGTGCCAGCAGCTTGGAGGACAGGGTCGGCAATCAGCCCCAGCATTTT. Translated, it gives CASSLEDRVGNQPQHF. The genes are TRBV5-5 and TRBJ1-5; 8 bases fit TRBD1. The V segment lost 0 bases and the J segment 2 bases; nucleotides outside the gene matches: 4. CDR3 length: 16 residues. Germline V lookup: CDR1 SGHKS, CDR2 YYEKEE (reference sequence).